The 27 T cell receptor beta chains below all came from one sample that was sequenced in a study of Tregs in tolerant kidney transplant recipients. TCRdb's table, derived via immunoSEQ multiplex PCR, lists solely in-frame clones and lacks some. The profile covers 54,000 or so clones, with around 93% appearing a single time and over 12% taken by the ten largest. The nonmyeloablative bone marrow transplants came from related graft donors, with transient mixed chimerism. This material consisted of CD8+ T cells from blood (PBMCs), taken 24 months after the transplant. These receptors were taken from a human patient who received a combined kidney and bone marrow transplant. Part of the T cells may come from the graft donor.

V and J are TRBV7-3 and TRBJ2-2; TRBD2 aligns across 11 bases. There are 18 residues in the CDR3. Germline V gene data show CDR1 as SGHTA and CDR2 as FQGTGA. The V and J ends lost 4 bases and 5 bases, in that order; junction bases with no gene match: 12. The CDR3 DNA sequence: TGTGCCAGCAGCTCCAAGGGGCTAGCGGGAGGTCGAACCGGGGAGCTGTTTTTT. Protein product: CASSSKGLAGGRTGELFF.

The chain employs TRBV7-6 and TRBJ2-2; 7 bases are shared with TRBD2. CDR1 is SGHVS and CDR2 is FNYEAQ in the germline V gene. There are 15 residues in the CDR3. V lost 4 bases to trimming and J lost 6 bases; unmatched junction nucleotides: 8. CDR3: CASSYTQAGAGELFF. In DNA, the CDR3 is TGTGCCAGCAGCTATACACAGGCGGGAGCCGGGGAGCTGTTTTTT. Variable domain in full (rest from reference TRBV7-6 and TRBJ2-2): GAGVSQSPRYKVTKRGQDVALRCDPISGHVSLYWYRQALGQGPEFLTYFNYEAQQDKSGLPNDRFSAERPEGSISTLTIQRTEQRDSAMYRCASSYTQAGAGELFFGEGSRLTVL.

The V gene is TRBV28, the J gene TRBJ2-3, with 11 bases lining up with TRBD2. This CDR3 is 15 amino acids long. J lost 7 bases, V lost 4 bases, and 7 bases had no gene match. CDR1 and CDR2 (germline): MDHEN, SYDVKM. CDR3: CASSSLGLAAYTQYF. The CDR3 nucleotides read TGTGCCAGCAGTTCGTTGGGACTAGCGGCTTATACGCAGTATTTT.

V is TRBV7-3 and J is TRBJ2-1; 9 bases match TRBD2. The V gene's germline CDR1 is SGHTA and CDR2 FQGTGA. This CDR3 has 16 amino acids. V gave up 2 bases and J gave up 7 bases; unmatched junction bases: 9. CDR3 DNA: TGTGCCAGCAGCTTAGGTGGGCTAGCGGGAATAAATGAGCAGTTCTTC. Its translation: CASSLGGLAGINEQFF.

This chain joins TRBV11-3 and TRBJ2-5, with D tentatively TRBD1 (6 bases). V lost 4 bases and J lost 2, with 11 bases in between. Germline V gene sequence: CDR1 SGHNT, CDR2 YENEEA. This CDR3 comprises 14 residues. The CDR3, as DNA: TGTGCCAGCAGCTCGGAACAGGGTCAAGAGACCCAGTACTTC. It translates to CASSSEQGQETQYF.

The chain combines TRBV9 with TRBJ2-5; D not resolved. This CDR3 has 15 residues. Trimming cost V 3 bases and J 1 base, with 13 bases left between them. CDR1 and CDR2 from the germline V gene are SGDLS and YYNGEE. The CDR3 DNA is TGTGCCAGCAGCGCCGATGGAGTATCCCAAGAGACCCAGTACTTC. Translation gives CASSADGVSQETQYF.

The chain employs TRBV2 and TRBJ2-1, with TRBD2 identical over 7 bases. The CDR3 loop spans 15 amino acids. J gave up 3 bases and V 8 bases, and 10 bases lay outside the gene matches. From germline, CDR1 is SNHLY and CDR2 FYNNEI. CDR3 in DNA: TGTGCCAGCCTGCGGGGGTTATCGGTCTACAATGAGCAGTTCTTC. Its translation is CASLRGLSVYNEQFF.

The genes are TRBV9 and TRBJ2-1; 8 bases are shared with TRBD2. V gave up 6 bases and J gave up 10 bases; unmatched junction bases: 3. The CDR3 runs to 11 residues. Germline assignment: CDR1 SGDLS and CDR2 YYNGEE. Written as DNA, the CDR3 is TGTGCCAGCACCGGGGGGGACGAGCAGTTCTTC. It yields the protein CASTGGDEQFF.

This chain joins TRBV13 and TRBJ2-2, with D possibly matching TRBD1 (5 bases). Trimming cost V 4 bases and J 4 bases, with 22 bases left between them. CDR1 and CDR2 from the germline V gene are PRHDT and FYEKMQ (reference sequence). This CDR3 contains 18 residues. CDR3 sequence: CASSSTSGHTTTTGELFF. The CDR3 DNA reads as TGTGCCAGCAGCTCTACCTCCGGACATACTACAACCACCGGGGAGCTGTTTTTT.

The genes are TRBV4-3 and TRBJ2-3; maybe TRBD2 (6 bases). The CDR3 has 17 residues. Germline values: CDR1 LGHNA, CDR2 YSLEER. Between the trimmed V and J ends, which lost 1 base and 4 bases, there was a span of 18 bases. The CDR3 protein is CASSQGYWGLSADTQYF. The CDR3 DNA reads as TGCGCCAGCAGCCAAGGATATTGGGGACTCAGCGCAGATACGCAGTATTTT.

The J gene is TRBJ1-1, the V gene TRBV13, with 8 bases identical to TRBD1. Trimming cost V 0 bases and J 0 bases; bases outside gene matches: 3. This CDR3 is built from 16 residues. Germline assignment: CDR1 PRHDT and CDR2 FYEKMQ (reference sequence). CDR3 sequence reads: CASSLGRQGLNTEAFF. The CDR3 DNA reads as TGTGCCAGCAGCTTAGGTAGACAGGGGCTGAACACTGAAGCTTTCTTT.

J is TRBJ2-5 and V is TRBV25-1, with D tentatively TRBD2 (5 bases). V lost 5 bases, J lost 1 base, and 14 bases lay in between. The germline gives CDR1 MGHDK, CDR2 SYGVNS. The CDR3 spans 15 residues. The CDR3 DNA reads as TGTGCCAGCAGTCCATGGGAGCTCCCCCAAGAGACCCAGTACTTC. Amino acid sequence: CASSPWELPQETQYF. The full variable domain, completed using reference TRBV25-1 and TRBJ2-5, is EADIYQTPRYLVIGTGKKITLECSQTMGHDKMYWYQQDPGMELHLIHYSYGVNSTEKGDLSSESTVSRIRTEHFPLTLESARPSHTSQYLCASSPWELPQETQYFGPGTRLLVL.

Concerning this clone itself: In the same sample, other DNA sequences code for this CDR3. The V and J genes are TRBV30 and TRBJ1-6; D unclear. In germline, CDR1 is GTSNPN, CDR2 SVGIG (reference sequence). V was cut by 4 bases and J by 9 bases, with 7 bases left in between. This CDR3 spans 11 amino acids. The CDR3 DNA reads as TGTGCCTGGACAGTCTCTTCACCCCTCCACTTT. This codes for CAWTVSSPLHF.

For the CDR3, the DNA is TGTGCCAGTAACGGCGGGGCTTACAATGAGCAGTTCTTC. It translates to CASNGGAYNEQFF. The gene calls are TRBV19 and TRBJ2-1, with TRBD2 as a possible D gene (6 bases). Trimming stripped 7 bases from V and 4 bases from J, with 11 bases between. This CDR3 has 13 amino acids. Per germline, CDR1 LNHDA and CDR2 SQIVND (reference sequence). Complete variable domain (other parts from reference TRBV19 and TRBJ2-1): DGGITQSPKYLFRKEGQNVTLSCEQNLNHDAMYWYRQDPGQGLRLIYYSQIVNDFQKGDIAEGYSVSREKKESFPLTVTSAQKNPTAFYLCASNGGAYNEQFFGPGTRLTVL.

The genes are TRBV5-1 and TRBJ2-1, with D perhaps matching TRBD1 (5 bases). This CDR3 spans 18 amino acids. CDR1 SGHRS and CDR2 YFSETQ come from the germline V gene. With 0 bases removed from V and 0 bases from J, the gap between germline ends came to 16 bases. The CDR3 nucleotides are TGCGCCAGCAGCTTGGGAATTTCCAGGGCGTTCTCCTACAATGAGCAGTTCTTC. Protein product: CASSLGISRAFSYNEQFF.

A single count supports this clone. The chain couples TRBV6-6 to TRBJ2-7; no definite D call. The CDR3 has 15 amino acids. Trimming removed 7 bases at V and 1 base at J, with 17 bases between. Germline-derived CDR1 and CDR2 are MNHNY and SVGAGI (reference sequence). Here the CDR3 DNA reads TGTGCCAGCATCCCGCCCACTACATGGTCCTACGAGCAGTACTTC. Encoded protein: CASIPPTTWSYEQYF.

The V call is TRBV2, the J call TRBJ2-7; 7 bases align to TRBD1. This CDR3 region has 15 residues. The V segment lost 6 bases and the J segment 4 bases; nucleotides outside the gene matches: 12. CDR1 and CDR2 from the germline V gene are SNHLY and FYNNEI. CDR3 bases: TGTGCCAGCAGCGCGCTTCCGGGACAGTTTTACGAGCAGTACTTC. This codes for CASSALPGQFYEQYF.

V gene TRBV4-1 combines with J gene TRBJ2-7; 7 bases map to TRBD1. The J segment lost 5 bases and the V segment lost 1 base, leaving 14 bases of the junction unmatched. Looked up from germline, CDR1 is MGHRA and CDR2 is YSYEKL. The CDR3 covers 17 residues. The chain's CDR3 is CASSQGVATGAFNEQYF. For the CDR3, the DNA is TGCGCCAGCAGCCAAGGGGTTGCCACAGGGGCGTTTAACGAGCAGTACTTC.

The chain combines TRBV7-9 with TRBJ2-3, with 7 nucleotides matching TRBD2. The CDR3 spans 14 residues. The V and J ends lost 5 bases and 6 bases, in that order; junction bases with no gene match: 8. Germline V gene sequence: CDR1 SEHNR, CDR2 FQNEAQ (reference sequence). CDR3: CASSGLPGRDTQYF. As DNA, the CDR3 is TGTGCCAGCAGCGGCCTTCCCGGGAGGGATACGCAGTATTTT.

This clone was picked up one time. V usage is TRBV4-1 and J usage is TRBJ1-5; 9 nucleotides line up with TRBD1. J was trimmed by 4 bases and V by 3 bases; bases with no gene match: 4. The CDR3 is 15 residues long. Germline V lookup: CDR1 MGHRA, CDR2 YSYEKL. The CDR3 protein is CASSQAGTGNQPQHF. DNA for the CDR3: TGCGCCAGCAGCCAGGCCGGGACAGGGAATCAGCCCCAGCATTTT.

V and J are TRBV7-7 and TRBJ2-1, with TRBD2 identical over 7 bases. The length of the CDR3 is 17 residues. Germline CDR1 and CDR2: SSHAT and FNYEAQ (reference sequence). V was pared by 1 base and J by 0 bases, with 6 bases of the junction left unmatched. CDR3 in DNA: TGTGCCAGCAGCTTAGACCTCTCGGGAGGCTCCTACAATGAGCAGTTCTTC. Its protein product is CASSLDLSGGSYNEQFF.

CDR3 protein: CASSRLAGVPDTQYF. The CDR3 nucleotides read TGTGCCAGTAGCAGACTAGCGGGCGTACCAGATACGCAGTATTTT. The V and J genes are TRBV19 and TRBJ2-3; 10 bases fit TRBD2. The germline V gene encodes CDR1 LNHDA and CDR2 SQIVND (reference sequence). This CDR3 region has 15 residues. J was trimmed by 4 bases and V by 6 bases; bases with no gene match: 7.

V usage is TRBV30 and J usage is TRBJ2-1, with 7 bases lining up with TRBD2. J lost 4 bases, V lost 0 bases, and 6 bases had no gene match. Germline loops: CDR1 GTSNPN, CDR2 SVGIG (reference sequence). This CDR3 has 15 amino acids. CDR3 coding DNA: TGTGCCTGGAGTGTTGGCAGCGGGGTTTACAATGAGCAGTTCTTC. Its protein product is CAWSVGSGVYNEQFF.

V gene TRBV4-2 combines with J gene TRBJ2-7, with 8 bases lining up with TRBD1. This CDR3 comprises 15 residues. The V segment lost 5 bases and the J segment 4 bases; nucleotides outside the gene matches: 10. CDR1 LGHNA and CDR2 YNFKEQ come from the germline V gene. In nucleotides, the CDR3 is TGTGCCAGCAGCTTGGGCAGGGGGCCAGGATACGAGCAGTACTTC. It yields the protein CASSLGRGPGYEQYF.

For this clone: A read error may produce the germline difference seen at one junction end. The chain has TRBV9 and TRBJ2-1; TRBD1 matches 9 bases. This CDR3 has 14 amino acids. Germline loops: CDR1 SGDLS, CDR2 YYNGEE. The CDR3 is CACSVVQGAGEQFF. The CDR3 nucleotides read TGTGCCTGCAGCGTAGTACAGGGGGCAGGTGAGCAGTTCTTC.

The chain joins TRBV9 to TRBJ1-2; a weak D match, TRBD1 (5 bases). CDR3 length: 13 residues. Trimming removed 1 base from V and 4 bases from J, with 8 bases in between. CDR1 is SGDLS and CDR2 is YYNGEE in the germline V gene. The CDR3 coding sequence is TGTGCCAGCAGCGTACGGGGGGGCTATGGCTACACCTTC. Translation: CASSVRGGYGYTF.

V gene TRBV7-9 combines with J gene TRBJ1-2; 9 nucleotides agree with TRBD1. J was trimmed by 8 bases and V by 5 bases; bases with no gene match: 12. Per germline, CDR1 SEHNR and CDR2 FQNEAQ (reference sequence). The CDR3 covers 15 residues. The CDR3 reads CASSVRDRVLQGYTF. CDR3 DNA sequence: TGTGCCAGCAGCGTCCGGGACAGGGTTCTTCAGGGCTACACCTTC.